This T cell receptor beta chain was sequenced in a study of CD8 T cells in ankylosing spondylitis. Study conclusions and caveats: Reactive arthritis synovial fluid and blood were previously reported to contain some motif variants.

TCRdb independently ran MiXCR on the 5' RACE reads; one entry per CDR3 protein. The sample records approximately 200,000 distinct CDR3 sequences, more than 10% being singletons. V was pared by 3 bases and J by 9 bases, with 6 bases of the junction left unmatched. Germline assignment: CDR1 SQVTM and CDR2 ANQGSEA. The CDR3 length is 13 residues. This clonotype was found many times. Its specificity is not known. The TCR originated in a male donor with ankylosing spondylitis or in good health (not recorded which). This chain joins TRBV29-1 and TRBJ2-1; the match to TRBD2 covers 9 bases. Sequencing was carried out using blood, either unsorted or a sorted T cell fraction (not recorded which). The DNA for the CDR3 is TGCAGCGTTGATGGGGGACTAGCCGGTGAGCAGTTCTTC. Its translation: CSVDGGLAGEQFF.